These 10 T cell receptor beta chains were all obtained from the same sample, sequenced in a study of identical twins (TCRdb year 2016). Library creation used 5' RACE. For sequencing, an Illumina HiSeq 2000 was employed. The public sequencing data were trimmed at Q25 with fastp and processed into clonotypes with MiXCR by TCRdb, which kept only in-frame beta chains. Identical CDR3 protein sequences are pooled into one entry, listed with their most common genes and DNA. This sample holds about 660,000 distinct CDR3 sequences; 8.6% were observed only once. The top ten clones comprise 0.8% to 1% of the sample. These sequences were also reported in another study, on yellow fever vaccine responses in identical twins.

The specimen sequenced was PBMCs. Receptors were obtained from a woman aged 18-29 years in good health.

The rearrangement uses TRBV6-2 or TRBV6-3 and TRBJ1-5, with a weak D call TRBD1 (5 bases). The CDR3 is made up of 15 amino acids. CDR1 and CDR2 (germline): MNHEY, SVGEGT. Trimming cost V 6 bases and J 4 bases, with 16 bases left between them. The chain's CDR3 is CASRTGGGGNQPQHF. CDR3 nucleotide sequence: TGTGCCAGCAGGACCGGGGGAGGAGGAAATCAGCCCCAGCATTTT.

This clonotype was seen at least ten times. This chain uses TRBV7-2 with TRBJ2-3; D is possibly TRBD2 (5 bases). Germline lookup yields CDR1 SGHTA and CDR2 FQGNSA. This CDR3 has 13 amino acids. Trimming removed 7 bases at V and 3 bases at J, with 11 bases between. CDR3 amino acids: CASTGIRTDTQYF. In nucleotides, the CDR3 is TGTGCCAGCACCGGGATCAGGACAGATACGCAGTATTTT.

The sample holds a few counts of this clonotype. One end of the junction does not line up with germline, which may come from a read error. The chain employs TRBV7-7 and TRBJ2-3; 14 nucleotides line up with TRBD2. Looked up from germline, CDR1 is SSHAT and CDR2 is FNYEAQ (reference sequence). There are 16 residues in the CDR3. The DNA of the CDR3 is TGTGCTAGCAGCTCGGGACTAGCGGGAGCGGCGGATACGCAGTATTTT. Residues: CASSSGLAGAADTQYF.

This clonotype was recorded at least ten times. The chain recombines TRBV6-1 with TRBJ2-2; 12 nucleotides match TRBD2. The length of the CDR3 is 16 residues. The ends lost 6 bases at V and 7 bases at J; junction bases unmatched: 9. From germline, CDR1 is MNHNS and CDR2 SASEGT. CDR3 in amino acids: CASSWGLAGSDGELFF. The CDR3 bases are TGTGCCAGCAGCTGGGGACTAGCGGGTTCGGACGGGGAGCTGTTTTTT.

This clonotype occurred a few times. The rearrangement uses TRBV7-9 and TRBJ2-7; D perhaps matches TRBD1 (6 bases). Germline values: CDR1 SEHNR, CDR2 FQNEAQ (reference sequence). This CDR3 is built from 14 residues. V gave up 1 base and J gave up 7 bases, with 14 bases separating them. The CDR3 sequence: CASSLVQGFGEQYF. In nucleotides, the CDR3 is TGTGCCAGCAGCTTAGTGCAGGGGTTTGGAGAGCAGTACTTC.

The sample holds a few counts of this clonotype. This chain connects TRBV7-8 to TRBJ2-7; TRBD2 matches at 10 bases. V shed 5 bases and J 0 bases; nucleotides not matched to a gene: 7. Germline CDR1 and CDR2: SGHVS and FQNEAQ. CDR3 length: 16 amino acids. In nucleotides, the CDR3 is TGTGCCAGCAGCGAACCGGGACTAGCGAGCTCCTACGAGCAGTACTTC. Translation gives CASSEPGLASSYEQYF.

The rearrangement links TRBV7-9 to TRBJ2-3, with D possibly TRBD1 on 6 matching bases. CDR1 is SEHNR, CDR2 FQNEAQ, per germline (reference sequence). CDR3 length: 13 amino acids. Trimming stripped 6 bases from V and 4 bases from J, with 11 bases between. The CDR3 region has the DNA TGTGCCAGCAGTCGGACAGCCCCAGATACGCAGTATTTT. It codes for CASSRTAPDTQYF.

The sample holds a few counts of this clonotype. Written as DNA, the CDR3 is TGTGCCAGCTCCCGTTTGGGACAGGGGACGAACACCGGGGAGCTGTTTTTT. Protein product: CASSRLGQGTNTGELFF. The rearrangement links TRBV18 to TRBJ2-2, with 10 bases lining up with TRBD1. Germline trimming cut 6 bases from V and 0 bases from J; bases unmatched to any gene: 7. Germline-derived CDR1 and CDR2 are KGHSH and LQKENI. The CDR3 totals 17 residues.

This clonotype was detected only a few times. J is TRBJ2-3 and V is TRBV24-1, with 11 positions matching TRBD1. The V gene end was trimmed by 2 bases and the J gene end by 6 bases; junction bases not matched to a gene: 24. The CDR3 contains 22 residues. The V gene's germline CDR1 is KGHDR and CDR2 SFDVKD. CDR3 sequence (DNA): TGTGCCACCAGTGATTCCACTATGAGGACAGGGGGCATTTCTAGAGAACCGGATACGCAGTATTTT. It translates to CATSDSTMRTGGISREPDTQYF.

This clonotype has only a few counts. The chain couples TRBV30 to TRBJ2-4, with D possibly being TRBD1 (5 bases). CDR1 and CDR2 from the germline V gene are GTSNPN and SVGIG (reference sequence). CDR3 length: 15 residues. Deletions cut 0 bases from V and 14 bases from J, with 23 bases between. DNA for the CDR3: TGTGCCTGGAGTGTATCGGGTGGCAGGGTTAGTCTCGAGTACTTC. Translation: CAWSVSGGRVSLEYF.